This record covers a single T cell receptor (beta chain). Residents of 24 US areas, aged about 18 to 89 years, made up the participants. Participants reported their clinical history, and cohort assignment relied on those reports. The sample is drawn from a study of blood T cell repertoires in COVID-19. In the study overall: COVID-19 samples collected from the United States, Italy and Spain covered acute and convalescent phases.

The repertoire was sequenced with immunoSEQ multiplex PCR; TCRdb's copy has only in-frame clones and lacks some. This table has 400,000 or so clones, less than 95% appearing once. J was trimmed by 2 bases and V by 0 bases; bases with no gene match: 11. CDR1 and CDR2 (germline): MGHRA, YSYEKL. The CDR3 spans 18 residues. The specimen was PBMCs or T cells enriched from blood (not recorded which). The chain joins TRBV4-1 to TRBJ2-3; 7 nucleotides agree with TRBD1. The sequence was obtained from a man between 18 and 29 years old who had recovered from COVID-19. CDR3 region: CASSQETPTGQTTDTQYF. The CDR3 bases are TGCGCCAGCAGCCAAGAAACCCCGACAGGGCAAACCACAGATACGCAGTATTTT.